This T cell receptor (beta chain) appears in the sequencing data of a study of shared clonotypes between healthy human individuals. Study-wide results and limits: Depth was large, yet rarefaction showed that sorted-subset sequencing was incomplete. It was observed that roughly 5.5% of naive CD4 clonotypes were shared across several donors.

The repertoire was sequenced with immunoSEQ multiplex PCR; TCRdb's copy has only in-frame clones and lacks some. The sample carries about 2.2 million clones, 85% to 95% recorded once. Germline assignment: CDR1 SGHTA and CDR2 FQGNSA. V gave up 3 bases and J gave up 6 bases; unmatched junction bases: 7. The CDR3 sequence is 15 residues long. It was CD45RO-negative cells, positively selected for CCR7, that made up naive CD8 cells, with terminally differentiated effector memory CD45RA+ cells excluded. About this clone itself: As yet, its antigen is unknown.

The sample comprised naive CD8+ T cells from PBMCs. The rearrangement uses TRBV7-2 and TRBJ2-7; the match to TRBD2 covers 11 bases. This sequence originates from a man younger than 30 in good health. Some clones in this sample may be carry-over from other donors' samples. The CDR3 DNA reads as TGTGCCAGCAGCTTTAGCGGGAGGGCCGGTGGCGAGCAGTACTTC. Protein sequence: CASSFSGRAGGEQYF.